Listed below are T cell receptor beta chains from one sample, sequenced in a study of cytomegalovirus exposure and HLA in healthy donors. Measured with immunoSEQ multiplex PCR; TCRdb has only the in-frame clones, and not every one. The sample lists about 130,000 clones, 60% to 80% occurring once. Material: PBMCs. The receptors originated from a woman between 50 and 59 years old in good health and CMV-seronegative. The CDR3 runs from the conserved cysteine through the conserved F or W. Each record gives: V gene, J gene, clone size, D gene, CDR3 protein, CDR3 DNA. D genes are given only for firm matches. The size entry is marked missing in some rows and otherwise reads once, few, many or a size class.

V gene: TRBV9; J gene: TRBJ2-3; clone size: -; D gene: -; CDR3 protein: CASSVTSGSTDTQYF; CDR3 DNA: TGTGCCAGCAGCGTCACGAGCGGAAGCACAGATACGCAGTATTTT
V gene: TRBV29-1; J gene: TRBJ1-2; clone size: -; D gene: -; CDR3 protein: CSVVRDGYTF; CDR3 DNA: TGCAGCGTTGTCAGGGATGGCTACACCTTC
V gene: TRBV7-3; J gene: TRBJ1-1; clone size: -; D gene: -; CDR3 protein: CASSYVPGLDTEAFF; CDR3 DNA: TGTGCCAGCAGCTACGTACCAGGATTGGACACTGAAGCTTTCTTT
V gene: TRBV27; J gene: TRBJ2-1; clone size: -; D gene: TRBD2; CDR3 protein: CASSPIAGANEQFF; CDR3 DNA: TGTGCCAGCAGTCCAATAGCGGGGGCGAATGAGCAGTTCTTC
V gene: TRBV12-5; J gene: TRBJ1-1; clone size: -; D gene: -; CDR3 protein: CASGSGLINTEAFF; CDR3 DNA: TGTGCTAGTGGTTCGGGACTGATCAACACTGAAGCTTTCTTT
V gene: TRBV5-1; J gene: TRBJ2-7; clone size: once; D gene: TRBD2; CDR3 protein: CASSLPVAGVKEQYF; CDR3 DNA: TGCGCCAGCAGCTTGCCGGTAGCGGGAGTAAAAGAGCAGTACTTC
V gene: TRBV4-3; J gene: TRBJ1-2; clone size: few; D gene: -; CDR3 protein: CASSHPGADGYTF; CDR3 DNA: TGCGCCAGCAGCCACCCAGGGGCGGATGGCTACACCTTC
V gene: TRBV18; J gene: TRBJ2-2; clone size: -; D gene: -; CDR3 protein: CASSPGTGELFF; CDR3 DNA: TGTGCCAGCTCTCCGGGCACCGGGGAGCTGTTTTTT
V gene: TRBV7-2; J gene: TRBJ2-2; clone size: -; D gene: TRBD2; CDR3 protein: CASSPKSGRVTGELFF; CDR3 DNA: TGTGCCAGCAGCCCCAAGAGCGGGAGAGTCACCGGGGAGCTGTTTTTT
V gene: TRBV18; J gene: TRBJ2-3; clone size: -; D gene: TRBD2; CDR3 protein: CASSPPVATSGNTDTQYF; CDR3 DNA: TGTGCCAGCTCACCACCGGTGGCAACTAGCGGGAACACAGATACGCAGTATTTT
V gene: TRBV7-6; J gene: TRBJ2-2; clone size: -; D gene: -; CDR3 protein: CASSRHISRETGELFF; CDR3 DNA: TGTGCCAGCAGCCGCCACATCTCTAGAGAAACCGGGGAGCTGTTTTTT
V gene: TRBV6-5; J gene: TRBJ1-5; clone size: -; D gene: -; CDR3 protein: CASSSPEGFVQPQHF; CDR3 DNA: TGTGCCAGCAGTTCCCCTGAGGGATTCGTTCAGCCCCAGCATTTT
V gene: TRBV19; J gene: TRBJ1-1; clone size: -; D gene: -; CDR3 protein: CASSIGSGRAEAFF; CDR3 DNA: TGTGCCAGTAGTATAGGATCGGGCAGGGCTGAAGCTTTCTTT
V gene: TRBV4-2; J gene: TRBJ2-3; clone size: -; D gene: TRBD2; CDR3 protein: CASSPKRGDTDTQYF; CDR3 DNA: TGTGCCAGCAGCCCAAAGCGGGGGGATACAGATACGCAGTATTTT
V gene: TRBV7-2; J gene: TRBJ2-7; clone size: -; D gene: TRBD2; CDR3 protein: CASSLRLGTSGSSYEQYF; CDR3 DNA: TGTGCCAGCAGCTTACGACTCGGGACCAGCGGGAGTTCTTACGAGCAGTACTTC
V gene: TRBV28; J gene: TRBJ2-7; clone size: few; D gene: TRBD2; CDR3 protein: CASKGLAGEFEQYF; CDR3 DNA: TGTGCCAGCAAGGGACTAGCGGGAGAGTTCGAGCAGTACTTC
V gene: TRBV7-2; J gene: TRBJ2-5; clone size: few; D gene: TRBD2; CDR3 protein: CASRSSGLAAETQYF; CDR3 DNA: TGTGCCAGCAGGTCCTCGGGACTAGCGGCTGAGACCCAGTACTTC
V gene: TRBV9; J gene: TRBJ1-2; clone size: -; D gene: -; CDR3 protein: CASSAPPGGYGYTF; CDR3 DNA: TGTGCCAGCAGCGCCCCTCCGGGGGGATATGGCTACACCTTC
V gene: TRBV14; J gene: TRBJ2-3; clone size: -; D gene: -; CDR3 protein: CASSQDPQRAQYF; CDR3 DNA: TGTGCCAGCAGCCAAGACCCCCAGAGGGCGCAGTATTTT
V gene: TRBV15; J gene: TRBJ1-1; clone size: -; D gene: -; CDR3 protein: CATSAQKNTEAFF; CDR3 DNA: TGTGCCACCAGCGCACAGAAAAACACTGAAGCTTTCTTT
V gene: TRBV6-1; J gene: TRBJ2-7; clone size: once; D gene: -; CDR3 protein: CASSVGHGPYEQYF; CDR3 DNA: TGTGCCAGCAGTGTTGGGCACGGCCCCTACGAGCAGTACTTC
V gene: TRBV7-3; J gene: TRBJ1-3; clone size: -; D gene: -; CDR3 protein: CASSPVDNDGNTIYF; CDR3 DNA: TGTGCCAGCAGCCCTGTCGACAACGATGGAAACACCATATATTTT
V gene: TRBV6-5; J gene: TRBJ2-7; clone size: -; D gene: TRBD1; CDR3 protein: CASRQGAGEQYF; CDR3 DNA: TGTGCCAGCAGGCAGGGGGCGGGCGAGCAGTACTTC
V gene: TRBV7-8; J gene: TRBJ2-5; clone size: -; D gene: TRBD2; CDR3 protein: CASSLRLAVPYF; CDR3 DNA: TGTGCCAGCAGCTTAAGGCTAGCGGTCCCCTACTTC
V gene: TRBV6-4; J gene: TRBJ1-1; clone size: -; D gene: TRBD1; CDR3 protein: CASYRDRRMNTEAFF; CDR3 DNA: TGTGCCAGTTACCGGGACAGACGCATGAACACTGAAGCTTTCTTT
V gene: TRBV5-1; J gene: TRBJ2-7; clone size: -; D gene: -; CDR3 protein: CASSRGLLRSSYEQYF; CDR3 DNA: TGCGCCAGCTCCAGGGGACTATTAAGGAGCTCCTACGAGCAGTACTTC
V gene: TRBV4-2; J gene: TRBJ2-3; clone size: -; D gene: TRBD2; CDR3 protein: CASSQVRYREAATDTQYF; CDR3 DNA: TGTGCCAGCAGCCAAGTTCGGTATCGGGAGGCCGCCACAGATACGCAGTATTTT
V gene: TRBV6-1; J gene: TRBJ2-5; clone size: -; D gene: -; CDR3 protein: CASSEDAGSQETQYF; CDR3 DNA: TGTGCCAGCAGTGAAGATGCGGGTTCCCAAGAGACCCAGTACTTC
V gene: TRBV7-3; J gene: TRBJ1-1; clone size: -; D gene: -; CDR3 protein: CASSHFAGNTEAFF; CDR3 DNA: TGTGCCAGCAGCCACTTCGCAGGGAACACTGAAGCTTTCTTT
V gene: TRBV10-2; J gene: TRBJ2-7; clone size: -; D gene: -; CDR3 protein: CASKGEGGKQYF; CDR3 DNA: TGCGCCAGCAAAGGGGAAGGTGGCAAGCAGTACTTC
V gene: TRBV4-1; J gene: TRBJ1-2; clone size: -; D gene: -; CDR3 protein: CASRPFTGSNYGYTF; CDR3 DNA: TGCGCCAGCAGGCCCTTTACAGGGAGCAACTATGGCTACACCTTC
V gene: TRBV6-5; J gene: TRBJ1-5; clone size: -; D gene: -; CDR3 protein: CASSYEVNQPQHF; CDR3 DNA: TGTGCCAGCAGTTACGAGGTCAACCAGCCCCAGCATTTT
V gene: TRBV11-1; J gene: TRBJ1-1; clone size: once; D gene: TRBD1; CDR3 protein: CASSLDRGAEAFF; CDR3 DNA: TGTGCCAGCAGCTTAGACAGGGGGGCTGAAGCTTTCTTT
V gene: TRBV30; J gene: TRBJ1-2; clone size: -; D gene: -; CDR3 protein: CAWSLKAGGYTF; CDR3 DNA: TGTGCCTGGAGCCTTAAAGCGGGTGGCTACACCTTC
V gene: TRBV9; J gene: TRBJ2-1; clone size: -; D gene: TRBD2; CDR3 protein: CASSAGLAGTSYNEQFF; CDR3 DNA: TGTGCCAGCAGCGCCGGACTAGCGGGAACCTCCTACAATGAGCAGTTCTTC
V gene: TRBV2; J gene: TRBJ1-1; clone size: -; D gene: -; CDR3 protein: CASSELAGPTEAFF; CDR3 DNA: TGTGCCAGCAGTGAGCTCGCAGGGCCCACTGAAGCTTTCTTT
V gene: TRBV4-2; J gene: TRBJ2-7; clone size: -; D gene: TRBD2; CDR3 protein: CASSQDPAGEPYEQYF; CDR3 DNA: TGTGCCAGCAGCCAAGATCCAGCGGGAGAGCCCTACGAGCAGTACTTC
V gene: TRBV28; J gene: TRBJ1-2; clone size: -; D gene: TRBD1; CDR3 protein: CASSGTGGSYGYTF; CDR3 DNA: TGTGCCAGCAGTGGGACAGGGGGAAGCTATGGCTACACCTTC
V gene: TRBV28; J gene: TRBJ1-5; clone size: -; D gene: -; CDR3 protein: CASVSQISNQPQHF; CDR3 DNA: TGTGCCAGCGTGTCCCAGATTAGCAATCAGCCCCAGCATTTT
V gene: TRBV13; J gene: TRBJ2-5; clone size: -; D gene: TRBD1; CDR3 protein: CASSLVEGAPASETQYF; CDR3 DNA: TGTGCCAGCAGCTTAGTCGAGGGGGCCCCGGCCTCGGAGACCCAGTACTTC
V gene: TRBV29-1; J gene: TRBJ1-1; clone size: -; D gene: TRBD1; CDR3 protein: CSGRGSTEAFF; CDR3 DNA: TGCAGCGGCAGGGGGTCAACTGAAGCTTTCTTT
V gene: TRBV18; J gene: TRBJ2-3; clone size: -; D gene: TRBD2; CDR3 protein: CASSPLGLAGVSADTQYF; CDR3 DNA: TGTGCCAGCTCACCCTTGGGACTAGCGGGAGTTTCGGCAGATACGCAGTATTTT
V gene: TRBV7-2; J gene: TRBJ1-4; clone size: -; D gene: TRBD1; CDR3 protein: CASSLRQGREKLFF; CDR3 DNA: TGTGCCAGCAGCTTAAGACAGGGGAGAGAAAAACTGTTTTTT
V gene: TRBV5-1; J gene: TRBJ2-1; clone size: -; D gene: TRBD2; CDR3 protein: CASSFQRTSGSREQFF; CDR3 DNA: TGCGCCAGCAGCTTCCAAAGGACTAGCGGGAGTCGTGAGCAGTTCTTC
V gene: TRBV27; J gene: TRBJ2-5; clone size: -; D gene: TRBD2; CDR3 protein: CASRGLAGVSSSKETQYF; CDR3 DNA: TGTGCCAGCAGGGGACTAGCGGGAGTTTCGTCCTCCAAGGAGACCCAGTACTTC